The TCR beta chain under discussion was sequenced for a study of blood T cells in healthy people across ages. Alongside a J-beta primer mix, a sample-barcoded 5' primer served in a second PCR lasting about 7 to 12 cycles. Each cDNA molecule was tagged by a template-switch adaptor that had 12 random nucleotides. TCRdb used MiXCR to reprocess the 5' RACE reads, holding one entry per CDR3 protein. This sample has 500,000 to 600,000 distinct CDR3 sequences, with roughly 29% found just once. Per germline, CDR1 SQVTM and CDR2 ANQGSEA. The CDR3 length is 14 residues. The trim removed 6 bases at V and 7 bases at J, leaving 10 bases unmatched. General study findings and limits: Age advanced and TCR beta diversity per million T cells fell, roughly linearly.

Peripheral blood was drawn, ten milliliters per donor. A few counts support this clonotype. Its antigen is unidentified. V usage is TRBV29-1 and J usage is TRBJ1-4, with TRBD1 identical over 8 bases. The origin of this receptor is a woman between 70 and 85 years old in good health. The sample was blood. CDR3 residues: CSVVLTGGGEKLFF. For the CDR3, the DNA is TGCAGCGTGGTTCTTACAGGGGGAGGTGAAAAACTGTTTTTT. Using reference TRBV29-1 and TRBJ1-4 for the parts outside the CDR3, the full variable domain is SAVISQKPSRDICQRGTSLTIQCQVDSQVTMMFWYRQQPGQSLTLIATANQGSEATYESGFVIDKFPISRPNLTFSTLTVSNMSPEDSSIYLCSVVLTGGGEKLFFGSGTQLSVL.